The 19 T cell receptor beta chains listed next were all sequenced from one sample in a study of blood T cells in healthy people across ages. A second roughly 6 to 12 cycle PCR used barcoded and J-beta primers. TCRdb ran MiXCR on the 5' RACE reads and lists one entry per CDR3 protein. The sample yields about 1.4 million distinct CDR3 sequences, around 55% seen once. The sample comprised blood. These receptors were taken from a young man in good health.

The V and J genes are TRBV9 and TRBJ1-2, with D possibly TRBD1 on 6 matching bases. CDR3 length: 14 amino acids. In germline, CDR1 is SGDLS, CDR2 YYNGEE. The ends were cut back, 4 bases at V and 8 bases at J, with 18 bases in the middle. CDR3 sequence reads: CASSSDLQGRGYTF. The CDR3 DNA follows: TGTGCCAGCAGCTCCGACCTCCAGGGGCGCGGCTACACCTTC.

The chain joins TRBV29-1 to TRBJ2-1; D possibly corresponds to TRBD2 (7 bases). The ends were cut back, 7 bases at V and 7 bases at J, with 14 bases in the middle. This CDR3 is built from 12 residues. The V gene's germline CDR1 is SQVTM and CDR2 ANQGSEA. As DNA, the CDR3 is TGCAGCGGTGTGGGGGGGCATAATGAGCAGTTCTTC. It yields the protein CSGVGGHNEQFF.

This sequence joins TRBV5-1 and TRBJ2-7; 8 bases fit TRBD1. Per the germline V gene, CDR1 is SGHRS and CDR2 is YFSETQ. V lost 4 bases and J lost 11; bases outside the gene matches: 5. This CDR3 is 11 amino acids long. In nucleotides, the CDR3 is TGCGCCAGCAGCCCCGGACAGGGCGAGTACTTC. The encoded protein is CASSPGQGEYF.

This chain connects TRBV6-1 to TRBJ2-7, with TRBD2 matching 7 bases. The end of the DNA aligns better with TRBJ2-1, so the J call may be wrong. The CDR3 has 13 amino acids. CDR1 and CDR2 from the germline V gene are MNHNS and SASEGT. The DNA of the CDR3 is TGTGCCAGCAGGCTTCTAGCGGTGGAAGAGCAGTTCTTC. Translation gives CASRLLAVEEQFF.

Only a few counts were recorded for this clonotype. The J gene is TRBJ2-1, the V gene TRBV4-1, with TRBD2 matching over 10 bases. Germline loops: CDR1 MGHRA, CDR2 YSYEKL. CDR3 length: 13 residues. V lost 5 bases to trimming and J lost 9 bases; unmatched junction nucleotides: 4. The CDR3 DNA reads as TGCGCCAGCAGCTGGGGACTAGCGCTTGAGCAGTTCTTC. It codes for CASSWGLALEQFF.

The V and J genes are TRBV7-2 and TRBJ2-1; TRBD2 aligns across 7 bases. The V gene end was trimmed by 4 bases and the J gene end by 0 bases; junction bases not matched to a gene: 12. From germline, CDR1 is SGHTA and CDR2 FQGNSA. The CDR3 runs to 18 residues. The CDR3: CASSSPPGGSGSYNEQFF. The CDR3 bases are TGTGCCAGCAGCTCCCCGCCCGGCGGGAGTGGCTCCTACAATGAGCAGTTCTTC.

The chain's CDR3 is CASSPESGNSNQPQHF. CDR3 DNA: TGCGCCAGCAGCCCGGAGTCAGGGAATAGCAATCAGCCCCAGCATTTT. V gene TRBV4-1 combines with J gene TRBJ1-5; tentatively, D is TRBD1 (5 bases). CDR1 is MGHRA, CDR2 YSYEKL, per germline. Trimming removed 4 bases at V and 0 bases at J, with 13 bases between. The CDR3 runs 16 residues.

The chain recombines TRBV6-6 with TRBJ2-2, with 13 nucleotides matching TRBD2. Germline trimming cut 4 bases from V and 3 bases from J; bases unmatched to any gene: 2. Germline V gives CDR1 MNHNY, CDR2 SVGAGI (reference sequence). The CDR3 is made up of 16 amino acids. CDR3 residues: CASSFTSGGDTGELFF. In DNA form, the CDR3 reads TGTGCCAGCAGTTTCACTAGCGGGGGGGACACCGGGGAGCTGTTTTTT.

This clonotype has only a few counts. The rearrangement links TRBV10-3 to TRBJ2-7, with 12 bases fitting TRBD1. The CDR3 consists of 14 residues. V was pared by 6 bases and J by 4 bases, with 4 bases of the junction left unmatched. Germline CDR1 is ENHRY and CDR2 is SYGVKD. In DNA form, the CDR3 reads TGTGCCATCAGCCGGGACAGGGGGCCTTACGAGCAGTACTTC. Translated: CAISRDRGPYEQYF.

The table lists this clonotype with a few counts. The genes are TRBV6-5 and TRBJ2-1; the D is unclear. Trimming took 2 bases from V and 0 from J, leaving 5 bases between them. This CDR3 spans 14 amino acids. Germline V gives CDR1 MNHEY, CDR2 SVGAGI. Here the CDR3 DNA reads TGTGCCAGCAGTTACCCCGGCTCCTACAATGAGCAGTTCTTC. Its protein is CASSYPGSYNEQFF.

The J gene is TRBJ2-3, the V gene TRBV20-1; no reliable D call. Germline V gives CDR1 DFQATT, CDR2 SNEGSKA (reference sequence). The CDR3 contains 16 residues. The V end lost 3 bases, the J end lost 1 base, and 17 bases lay between the germline ends. The CDR3 bases are TGCAGTGCTAGTGGGGATGTAGGTCCCCGCACAGATACGCAGTATTTT. Translated, it gives CSASGDVGPRTDTQYF.

The V and J genes are TRBV12-3 or TRBV12-4 and TRBJ2-2, with 11 positions matching TRBD2. This CDR3 region has 16 residues. V gave up 3 bases and J gave up 4 bases; unmatched junction bases: 4. The DNA for the CDR3 is TGTGCCAGCAGTTTCGAGCTAGCGGGAGGCACCGGGGAGCTGTTTTTT. Its protein is CASSFELAGGTGELFF.

The table lists this clonotype with a count of one. The chain has TRBV6-5 and TRBJ1-2; the D is unclear. Germline V CDR1 and CDR2: MNHEY, SVGAGI. This CDR3 comprises 15 residues. The germline V and J ends were trimmed by 2 bases and 0 bases, with 10 bases remaining between them. In DNA, the CDR3 is TGTGCCAGCAGTTACGGTCGGTTTTCTAACTATGGCTACACCTTC. Translation gives CASSYGRFSNYGYTF.

This clonotype was picked up a small number of times. The chain recombines TRBV20-1 with TRBJ1-1; D gene uncertain. CDR3 length: 13 residues. Trimming removed 8 bases at V and 4 bases at J, with 17 bases between. The germline gives CDR1 DFQATT, CDR2 SNEGSKA (reference sequence). The CDR3 nucleotides read TGCAGTTGTGATGGGGTAGAAGTCACTGAAGCTTTCTTT. Translation: CSCDGVEVTEAFF.

The chain uses TRBV5-6 and TRBJ2-7; 7 bases map to TRBD1. There are 15 residues in the CDR3. Germline trimming cut 4 bases from V and 2 bases from J; bases unmatched to any gene: 9. From germline, CDR1 is SGHDT and CDR2 YYEEEE. The CDR3: CASSAYTQGPYEQYF. Here the CDR3 DNA reads TGTGCCAGCAGCGCATATACACAGGGGCCCTACGAGCAGTACTTC.

This clonotype was observed a few times. The DNA of the CDR3 is TGCAGTGCCGAGCGGGTGAGCTCCTACAATGAGCAGTTCTTC. It specifies CSAERVSSYNEQFF. The chain combines TRBV20-1 with TRBJ2-1; tentative D call: TRBD2 (6 bases). V gave up 6 bases and J gave up 0 bases, with 12 bases separating them. CDR3 length: 14 amino acids. Germline CDR1 DFQATT, CDR2 SNEGSKA (reference sequence).

The chain couples TRBV13 to TRBJ2-7; 7 bases match TRBD2. The V segment lost 8 bases and the J segment 0 bases; nucleotides outside the gene matches: 10. This CDR3 has 15 amino acids. Germline values: CDR1 PRHDT, CDR2 FYEKMQ (reference sequence). Written as DNA, the CDR3 is TGTGCCAGCGCTCCCATGACTAGCAGCTCCTACGAGCAGTACTTC. It codes for CASAPMTSSSYEQYF.

The rearrangement links TRBV4-2 to TRBJ1-2; 7 nucleotides match TRBD1. Looked up from germline, CDR1 is LGHNA and CDR2 is YNFKEQ. The CDR3 runs 15 residues. The V segment lost 6 bases and the J segment 0 bases; nucleotides outside the gene matches: 7. The CDR3: CASRQQGRANYGYTF. CDR3 DNA: TGTGCCAGCAGACAACAGGGGCGAGCTAACTATGGCTACACCTTC.

The J gene is TRBJ2-4, the V gene TRBV29-1; D remains ambiguous. The J call may be mistaken, given a closer DNA end match to TRBJ2-7. The germline V gene has CDR1 SQVTM and CDR2 ANQGSEA. The CDR3 extends over 15 amino acids. The CDR3 region has the DNA TGCAGCGTTGAAGATCCCGGTCGCGACACCTACGAGCAGTACTTC. Protein sequence: CSVEDPGRDTYEQYF.